This TCR beta chain originates from a study of blood T cell repertoires in COVID-19. Study background: In each case, the material was cDNA or gDNA derived from T cells, B-cell-depleted T cells, or PBMCs.

In the authors' methods: Using reference gene primer amplification, nucleated cell counts were estimated. Assay used: immunoSEQ multiplex PCR; TCRdb lists only in-frame clones, some missing. V, J and clone size reflect that table, while D and trimming were determined from the DNA. The repertoire includes 100,000 to 150,000 clones, about 83% of them detected once, and around 5% sits in the top ten. Sequences were obtained from peripheral blood. The clonotype was recovered from a human donor in a cohort sampled during active COVID-19.

CDR3 bases: TGCGCCAGCAGCCAAGAAGGAGGAGGACGCAATGAGCAGTTCTTC. Translating it yields CASSQEGGGRNEQFF. The chain links TRBV4-3 to TRBJ2-1, with D perhaps matching TRBD2 (5 bases). This CDR3 has 15 residues. The germline gives CDR1 LGHNA, CDR2 YSLEER. The V gene lost 0 bases and the J gene lost 6 bases, with 12 bases spanning the gap.